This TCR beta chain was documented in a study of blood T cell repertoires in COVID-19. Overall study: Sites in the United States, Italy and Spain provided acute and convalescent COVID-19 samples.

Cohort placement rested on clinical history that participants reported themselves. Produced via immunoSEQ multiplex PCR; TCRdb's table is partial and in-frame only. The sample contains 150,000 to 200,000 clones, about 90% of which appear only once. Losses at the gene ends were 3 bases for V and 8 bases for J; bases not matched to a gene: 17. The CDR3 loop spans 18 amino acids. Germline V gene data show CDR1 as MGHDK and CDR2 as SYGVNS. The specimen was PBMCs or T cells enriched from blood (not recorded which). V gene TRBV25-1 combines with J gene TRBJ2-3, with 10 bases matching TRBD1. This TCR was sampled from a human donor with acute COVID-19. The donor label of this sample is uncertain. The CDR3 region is CASSDSQTGGSQGGTQYF. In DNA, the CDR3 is TGTGCCAGCAGTGATTCTCAGACAGGGGGCTCCCAAGGTGGTACGCAGTATTTT.